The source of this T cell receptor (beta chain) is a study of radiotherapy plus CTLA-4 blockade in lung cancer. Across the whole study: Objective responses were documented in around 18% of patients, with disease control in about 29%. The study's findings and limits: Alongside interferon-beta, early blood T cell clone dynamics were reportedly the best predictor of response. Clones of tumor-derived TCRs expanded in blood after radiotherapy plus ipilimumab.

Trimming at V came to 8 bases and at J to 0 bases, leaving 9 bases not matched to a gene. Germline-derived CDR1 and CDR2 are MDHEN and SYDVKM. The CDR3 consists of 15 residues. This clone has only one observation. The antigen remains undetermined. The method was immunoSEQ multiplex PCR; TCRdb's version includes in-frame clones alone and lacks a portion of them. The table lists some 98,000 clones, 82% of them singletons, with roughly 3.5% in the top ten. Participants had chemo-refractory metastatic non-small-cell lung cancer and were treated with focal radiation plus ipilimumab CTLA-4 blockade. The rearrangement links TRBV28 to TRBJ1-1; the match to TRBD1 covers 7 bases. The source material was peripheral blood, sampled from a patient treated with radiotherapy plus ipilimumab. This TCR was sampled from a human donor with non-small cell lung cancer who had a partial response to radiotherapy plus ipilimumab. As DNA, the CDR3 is TGTGCCAGCCAGGGACAGAAGGGGATGAACACTGAAGCTTTCTTT. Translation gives CASQGQKGMNTEAFF.